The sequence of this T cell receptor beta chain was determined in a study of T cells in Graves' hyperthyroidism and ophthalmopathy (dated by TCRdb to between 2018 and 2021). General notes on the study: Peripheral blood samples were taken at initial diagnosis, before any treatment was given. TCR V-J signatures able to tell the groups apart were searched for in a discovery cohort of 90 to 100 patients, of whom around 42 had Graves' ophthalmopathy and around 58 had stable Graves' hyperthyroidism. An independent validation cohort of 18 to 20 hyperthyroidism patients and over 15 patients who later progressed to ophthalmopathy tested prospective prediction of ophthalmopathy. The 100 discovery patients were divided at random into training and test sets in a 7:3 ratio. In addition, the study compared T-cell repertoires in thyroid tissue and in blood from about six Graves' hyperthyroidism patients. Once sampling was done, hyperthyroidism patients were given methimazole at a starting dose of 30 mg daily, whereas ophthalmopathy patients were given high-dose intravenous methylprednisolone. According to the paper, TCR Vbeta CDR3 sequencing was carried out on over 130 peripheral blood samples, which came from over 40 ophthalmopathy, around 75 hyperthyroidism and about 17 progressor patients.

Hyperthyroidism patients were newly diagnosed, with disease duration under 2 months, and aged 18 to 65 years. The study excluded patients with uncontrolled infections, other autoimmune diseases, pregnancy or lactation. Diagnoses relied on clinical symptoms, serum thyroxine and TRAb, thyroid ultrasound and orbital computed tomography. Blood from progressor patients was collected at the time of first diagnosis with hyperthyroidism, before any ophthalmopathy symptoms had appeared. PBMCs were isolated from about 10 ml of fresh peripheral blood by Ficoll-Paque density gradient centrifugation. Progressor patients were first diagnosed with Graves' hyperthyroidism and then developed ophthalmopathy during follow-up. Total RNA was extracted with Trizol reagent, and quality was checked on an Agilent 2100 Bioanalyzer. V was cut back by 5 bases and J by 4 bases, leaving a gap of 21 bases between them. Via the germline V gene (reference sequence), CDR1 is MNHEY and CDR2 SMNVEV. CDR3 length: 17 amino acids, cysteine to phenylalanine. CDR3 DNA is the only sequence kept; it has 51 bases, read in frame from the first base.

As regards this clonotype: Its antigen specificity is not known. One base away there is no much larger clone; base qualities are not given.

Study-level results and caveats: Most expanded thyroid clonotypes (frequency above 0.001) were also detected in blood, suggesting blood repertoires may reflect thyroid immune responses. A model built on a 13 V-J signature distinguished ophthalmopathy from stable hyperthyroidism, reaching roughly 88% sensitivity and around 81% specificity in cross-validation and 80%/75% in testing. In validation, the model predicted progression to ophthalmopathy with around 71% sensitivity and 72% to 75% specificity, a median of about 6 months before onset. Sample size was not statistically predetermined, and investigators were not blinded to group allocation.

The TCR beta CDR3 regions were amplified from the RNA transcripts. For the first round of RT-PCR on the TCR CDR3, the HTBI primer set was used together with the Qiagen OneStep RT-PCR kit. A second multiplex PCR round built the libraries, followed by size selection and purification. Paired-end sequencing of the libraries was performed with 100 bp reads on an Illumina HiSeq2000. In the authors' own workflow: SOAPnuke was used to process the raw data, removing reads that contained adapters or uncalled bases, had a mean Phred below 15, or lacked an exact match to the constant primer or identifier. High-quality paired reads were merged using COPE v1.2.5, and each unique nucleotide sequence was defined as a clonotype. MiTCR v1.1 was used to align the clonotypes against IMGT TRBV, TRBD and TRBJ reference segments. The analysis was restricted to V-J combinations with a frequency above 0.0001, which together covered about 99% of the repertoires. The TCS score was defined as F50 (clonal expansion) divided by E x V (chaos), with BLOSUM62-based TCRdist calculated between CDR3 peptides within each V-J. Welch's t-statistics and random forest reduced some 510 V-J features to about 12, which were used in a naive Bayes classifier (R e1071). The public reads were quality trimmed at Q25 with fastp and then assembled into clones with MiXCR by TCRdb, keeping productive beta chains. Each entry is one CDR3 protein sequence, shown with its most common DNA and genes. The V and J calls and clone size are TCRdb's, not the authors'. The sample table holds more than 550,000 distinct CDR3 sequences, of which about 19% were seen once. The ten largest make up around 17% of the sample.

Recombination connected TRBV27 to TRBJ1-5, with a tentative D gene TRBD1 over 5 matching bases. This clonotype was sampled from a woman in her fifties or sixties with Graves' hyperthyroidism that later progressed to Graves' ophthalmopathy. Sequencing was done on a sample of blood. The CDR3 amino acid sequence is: CASSPLGVQGLNQPQHF. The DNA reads TGTGCCAGCAGTCCGCTTGGGGTGCAGGGACTAAATCAGCCCCAGCATTTT.